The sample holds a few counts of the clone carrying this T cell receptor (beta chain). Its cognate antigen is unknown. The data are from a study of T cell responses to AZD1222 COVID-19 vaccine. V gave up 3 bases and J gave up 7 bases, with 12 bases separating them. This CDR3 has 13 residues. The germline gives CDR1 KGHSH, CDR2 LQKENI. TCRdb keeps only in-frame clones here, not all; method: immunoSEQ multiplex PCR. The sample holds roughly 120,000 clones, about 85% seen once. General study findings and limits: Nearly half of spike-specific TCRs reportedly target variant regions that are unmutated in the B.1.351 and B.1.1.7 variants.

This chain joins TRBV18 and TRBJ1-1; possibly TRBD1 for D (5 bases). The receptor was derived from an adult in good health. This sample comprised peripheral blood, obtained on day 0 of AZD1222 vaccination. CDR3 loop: CASSPQQDNEAFF. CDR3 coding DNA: TGTGCCAGCTCACCTCAACAGGACAATGAAGCTTTCTTT.